This TCR beta chain was obtained from a study of blood T cell repertoires in COVID-19 (TCRdb year 2020). General notes on the study: Collaborator samples came from the United States, Italy and Spain and covered acute and convalescent phases of COVID-19. Subjects who had been exposed to COVID-19, were actively infected with it, or had recovered from it provided the deeply sampled blood TCRbeta repertoires that made up the dataset. The repertoires were made available in a free public database intended to serve as a resource for research on the immune response to SARS-CoV-2. The material from the prospective study consisted of cDNA or gDNA derived from T cells, B-cell-depleted T cells, or PBMCs. Sample metadata almost always included a de-identified subject ID, COVID-19 status, age in years and sex. Where HLA class I and class II types were available, the types were taken from metadata supplied by the sample provider, not from assay-based typing. The samples were drawn from two sources: the first 160 participants of the ongoing ImmuneRACE study, and 1,000 to 1,500 subjects contributed by 6 global collaborators.

The CDR3 contains 14 residues, cysteine and phenylalanine counted. Of all the DNA, just the CDR3 is kept, 42 bases in frame from base 1. CDR1 and CDR2, per the germline V gene, are MGHDK and SYGVNS. Trimming at the junction amounts to 10 bases on V and 4 bases on J, and the germline ends lie 19 bases apart. Collaborating institutions collected whole blood in K2EDTA tubes following their own protocols. Collaborator samples were shipped for TCRbeta analysis as frozen whole blood, isolated PBMCs, or DNA extracted from either sample type. The immunoSEQ Assay, a bias-controlled multiplex PCR, was used to amplify TCRbeta CDR3 regions from genomic DNA. The original methods were these. The number of nucleated cells in each sample was estimated by amplification of reference gene primers within the assay. To quantify the absolute abundance of each unique TCRbeta CDR3 rearrangement, sequence reads were collapsed and filtered. For each sample, productive Simpson clonality was calculated as the square root of Simpson's diversity index across productive rearrangements. The source is immuneACCESS, and TCRdb retained only in-frame sequences with V and J called. Part of the clones is not carried over; for the studies checked, unresolved V genes explain less than half of this, and the remainder is unexplained. The V and J calls and clone size are taken from that table; D and trimming were inferred from the DNA. The sample yields roughly 700,000 clones; 85% to 90% were counted once. The ten largest clonotypes hold 0.2% to 0.3% of the sample.

Comments on this clone: The specificity of this receptor is unknown. The sample holds no much larger clone one base away, and base qualities are not on file.

Study-level results and caveats: Clinical and demographic metadata were provided uncurated, with the amount varying by source and participant.

This receptor chain uses TRBV25-1 and TRBJ1-1; too little of a D gene remains to name it. The receptor was isolated from a woman aged 18 to 35 with acute or convalescent COVID-19. The sample taken for sequencing was peripheral blood. The encoded CDR3 is CATTTRGRVTEAFF. The nucleotide sequence reads as follows: TGTGCCACCACGACTCGGGGAAGAGTCACTGAAGCTTTCTTT. The full variable domain, with segments outside the CDR3 supplied by the reference TRBV25-1 and TRBJ1-1 proteins, appears as EADIYQTPRYLVIGTGKKITLECSQTMGHDKMYWYQQDPGMELHLIHYSYGVNSTEKGDLSSESTVSRIRTEHFPLTLESARPSHTSQYLCATTTRGRVTEAFFGQGTRLTVV.